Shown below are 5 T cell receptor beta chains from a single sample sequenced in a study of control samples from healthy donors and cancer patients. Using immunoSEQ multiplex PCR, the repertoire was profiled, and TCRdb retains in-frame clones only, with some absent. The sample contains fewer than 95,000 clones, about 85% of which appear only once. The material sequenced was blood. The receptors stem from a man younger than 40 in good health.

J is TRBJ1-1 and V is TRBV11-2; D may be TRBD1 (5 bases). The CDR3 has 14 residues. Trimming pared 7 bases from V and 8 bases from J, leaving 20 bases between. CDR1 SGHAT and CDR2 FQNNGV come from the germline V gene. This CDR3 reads CASNWETVGREAFF. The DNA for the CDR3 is TGTGCCAGCAACTGGGAGACAGTCGGAAGGGAAGCTTTCTTT.

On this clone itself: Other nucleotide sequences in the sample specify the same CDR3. The CDR3 sequence is CASSLGSNYGYTF. As DNA, the CDR3 is TGCGCCAGCAGCTTGGGATCAAACTATGGCTACACCTTC. The chain links TRBV5-1 to TRBJ1-2; D unresolved. Trimming stripped 0 bases from V and 2 bases from J, with 5 bases between. The CDR3 runs to 13 residues. Looked up from germline, CDR1 is SGHRS and CDR2 is YFSETQ.

DNA of the CDR3: TGCGCCAGCAGCGTCGGGACAGGGGATGGCTACACCTTC. This encodes CASSVGTGDGYTF. The genes are TRBV5-1 and TRBJ1-2; 10 positions match TRBD1. The CDR3 spans 13 residues. Germline CDR1 and CDR2: SGHRS and YFSETQ. V shed 4 bases and J 6 bases; nucleotides not matched to a gene: 3.

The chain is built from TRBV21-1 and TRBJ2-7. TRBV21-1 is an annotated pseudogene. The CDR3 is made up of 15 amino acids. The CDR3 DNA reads TGTGCCAGCAGCAGAGGACCCGAGCGCTCCTACGAGCAGTACTTC. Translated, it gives CASSRGPERSYEQYF.

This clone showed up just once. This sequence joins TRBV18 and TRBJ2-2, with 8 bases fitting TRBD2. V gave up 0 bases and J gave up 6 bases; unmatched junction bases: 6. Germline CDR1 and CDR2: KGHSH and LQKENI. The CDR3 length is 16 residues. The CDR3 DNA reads TGTGCCAGCTCACCACCCGGGACTAGTTCCTCCGGGGAGCTGTTTTTT. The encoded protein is CASSPPGTSSSGELFF.